The subject of this entry is one T cell receptor beta chain. Antigen specificity is unknown. These data come from a study of CXCR3-negative and CXCR3-positive naive CD8 T cells. The study's findings and limits: With surface CD5 comparable between naive subsets, TCR strength was estimated using properties derived from the TRB CDR3. Each naive subset displayed comparably high diversity, whereas memory CD8+ cells displayed much lower diversity. Higher TRB CDR3 hydrophobicity marked CXCR3-positive naive cells relative to CXCR3-negative naive cells. Partially decreased CXCR3 expression was recorded after cryopreservation, and fresh PBMCs were used in most assays. Whereas memory cells differed, naive CXCR3-negative and CXCR3-positive cells shared similar TRBV-TRBJ usage.

All TRB cDNA libraries came from 5' RACE performed with UMI labels. No DNA is given; TCRdb re-called the 5' RACE reads and lists each CDR3 protein once. The sample includes more than 70,000 distinct CDR3 sequences. What was sequenced was naive CXCR3+ CD8+ T cells from blood. The sample's subset: CD45RO-CCR7+CD27+CD95- naive CD8+ T cells expressing CXCR3 (TNR3+). This sequence was found in a human donor in good health. Some clones in this sample may be carry-over from other donors' samples.

CDR3 sequence: CASSPRPRFSTSSVWNEQFF. The rearrangement joins TRBV11-2 to TRBJ2-1. The CDR3 length is 20 residues. Germline values: CDR1 SGHAT, CDR2 FQNNGV.